Listed below are T cell receptor beta chains from one sample, sequenced in a study of T cells in Graves' hyperthyroidism and ophthalmopathy. MiXCR, run by TCRdb on the multiplex PCR reads, gives a single entry per CDR3 protein. Of about 150,000 distinct CDR3 sequences listed, roughly 23% were seen once; the top ten hold more than 65%. Specimen: blood. These receptors all come from a woman between 50 and 59 years old with Graves' hyperthyroidism that later progressed to Graves' ophthalmopathy. The CDR3 runs from the conserved cysteine through the conserved F or W. The D gene is left open where the match is weak. A clone size is listed for some rows: how often the clone was seen (once, few, many), or a class if it is expanded.

.	TRBV4-1	TRBJ2-5	TRBD1	CASSQDDRTGRKTQYF	TGCGCCAGCAGCCAAGATGACAGGACAGGGAGGAAGACCCAGTACTTC
many	TRBV5-1	TRBJ2-1	.	CASSLTGMDYNEQFF	TGCGCCAGCAGCTTAACGGGGATGGATTACAATGAGCAGTTCTTC
.	TRBV19	TRBJ2-3	.	CASSIEYRRLRVDTQYF	TGTGCCAGTAGTATAGAATACAGGCGGCTCCGGGTAGATACGCAGTATTTT
many	TRBV11-2	TRBJ2-2	TRBD2	CASSLDPRGGSTGELFF	TGTGCCAGCAGCTTAGACCCTCGGGGGGGAAGCACCGGGGAGCTGTTTTTT
many	TRBV2	TRBJ2-7	TRBD1	CASNRGTSSGQYF	TGTGCCAGCAACAGGGGGACTTCCTCGGGGCAGTACTTC
many	TRBV27	TRBJ2-5	TRBD1	CASSSYRGETQYF	TGTGCCAGCAGTTCATACAGGGGGGAGACCCAGTACTTC
few	TRBV3-1	TRBJ1-1	.	CASSQSVRFTLLNTEAFF	TGTGCCAGCAGCCAATCGGTCAGGTTTACTCTTTTGAACACTGAAGCTTTCTTT
few	TRBV12-3/TRBV12-4	TRBJ2-2	.	CASSLGAPGELFF	TGTGCCAGCAGTCTCGGAGCGCCGGGGGAGCTGTTTTTT
few	TRBV19	TRBJ1-1	.	CASSIGAVENTEAFF	TGTGCCAGTAGTATCGGTGCGGTTGAAAACACTGAAGCTTTCTTT
.	TRBV3-1	TRBJ2-7	.	CASSQETARVAYEQYF	TGTGCCAGCAGCCAAGAAACTGCTCGAGTGGCCTACGAGCAGTACTTC
.	TRBV6-9	TRBJ2-2	.	CTSSPAGSGELFF	TGCACCAGCAGTCCAGCAGGGTCCGGGGAGCTGTTTTTT
.	TRBV28	TRBJ2-3	.	CASIKRGSDTQYF	TGTGCCAGCATTAAGAGGGGATCAGATACGCAGTATTTT
.	TRBV29-1	TRBJ2-7	.	CSVFTDSTYEQYF	TGCAGCGTTTTCACGGACAGTACTTACGAGCAGTACTTC
.	TRBV5-1	TRBJ1-5	.	CASSPVGSPNQPQHF	TGCGCCAGCAGCCCGGTGGGATCCCCCAATCAGCCCCAGCATTTT
many	TRBV20-1	TRBJ2-1	.	CSADTPPGSYNEQFF	TGCAGTGCAGACACCCCGCCAGGGTCATACAATGAGCAGTTCTTC
many	TRBV5-1	TRBJ2-2	.	CASSVTVSGELFF	TGCGCCAGCAGCGTGACCGTGTCCGGGGAGCTGTTTTTT
.	TRBV7-9	TRBJ2-2	.	CASSFSGATGELFF	TGTGCCAGCAGCTTTTCCGGGGCTACCGGGGAGCTGTTTTTT
.	TRBV9	TRBJ2-3	TRBD2	CASSATLSGRNTQYF	TGTGCCAGCAGCGCGACCCTTAGCGGGCGGAATACGCAGTATTTT
.	TRBV6-1	TRBJ1-1	.	CASSLGGPNTEAFF	TGTGCCAGCAGTCTGGGGGGGCCGAACACTGAAGCTTTCTTT
many	TRBV30	TRBJ2-1	TRBD2	CAWSRRGGSGSSYNEQFF	TGTGCCTGGAGCCGGCGGGGCGGTAGCGGGAGCTCCTACAATGAGCAGTTCTTC
many	TRBV20-1	TRBJ2-1	TRBD2	CSAGGELAGSDEQFF	TGCAGTGCCGGCGGGGAACTAGCGGGAAGCGATGAGCAGTTCTTC
.	TRBV19	TRBJ2-7	TRBD1	CASQQGAFSYEQYF	TGTGCCAGCCAACAGGGGGCTTTTTCTTACGAGCAGTACTTC
many	TRBV4-1	TRBJ2-1	TRBD2	CASSQGLAGSDEQFF	TGCGCCAGCAGCCAAGGACTAGCGGGAAGCGATGAGCAGTTCTTC
many	TRBV27	TRBJ1-6	TRBD1	CASTSGTGYSPLHF	TGTGCCAGCACCTCCGGGACAGGGTATTCACCCCTCCACTTT
many	TRBV20-1	TRBJ2-7	TRBD2	CSASQAGVSYEQYF	TGCAGTGCTTCCCAAGCGGGAGTGTCCTACGAGCAGTACTTC
once	TRBV2	TRBJ2-7	TRBD2	CASSAKTSGSSYEQYF	TGTGCCAGCAGTGCAAAGACTAGCGGGAGTTCCTACGAGCAGTACTTC
.	TRBV4-1	TRBJ2-1	TRBD2	CASSQANLGLAGGNEQFF	TGCGCCAGCAGCCAAGCAAACCTGGGACTAGCGGGAGGGAATGAGCAGTTCTTC
.	TRBV28	TRBJ2-7	.	CASSFNGVTYEQYF	TGTGCCAGCAGTTTTAATGGGGTAACCTACGAGCAGTACTTC
many	TRBV7-9	TRBJ1-1	.	CASSFSHTEAFF	TGTGCCAGCAGCTTCTCACATACTGAAGCTTTCTTT
many	TRBV30	TRBJ1-2	TRBD1	CGWPGGRNGYTF	TGTGGCTGGCCAGGGGGTCGGAATGGCTACACCTTC
many	TRBV4-1	TRBJ2-7	.	CASSRLDSYEQYF	TGCGCCAGCAGCCGCCTAGACTCCTACGAGCAGTACTTC
many	TRBV24-1	TRBJ2-2	TRBD2	CATHALAGGPNGELFF	TGTGCCACCCATGCACTAGCGGGAGGGCCGAACGGGGAGCTGTTTTTT
.	TRBV7-9	TRBJ2-7	TRBD1	CASSLGGGTGREQYF	TGTGCCAGCAGCTTAGGTGGGGGGACAGGTCGCGAGCAGTACTTC
many	TRBV28	TRBJ1-5	.	CASSLPGSNNQPQHF	TGTGCCAGCAGCCTCCCGGGGTCCAATAATCAGCCCCAGCATTTT
many	TRBV7-8	TRBJ2-5	.	CASSVEETQYF	TGTGCCAGCAGCGTTGAGGAGACCCAGTACTTC
many	TRBV18	TRBJ2-5	.	CASSRNQETQYF	TGTGCCAGCTCACGGAACCAAGAGACCCAGTACTTC
.	TRBV5-1	TRBJ1-2	.	CASSDPGRLLYGYTF	TGCGCCAGCAGCGACCCGGGACGGCTTCTCTATGGCTACACCTTC
many	TRBV20-1	TRBJ1-2	.	CSASPRQVYGYTF	TGCAGTGCTAGCCCTCGGCAGGTCTATGGCTACACCTTC
few	TRBV19	TRBJ1-1	.	CASSIGAGKAFF	TGTGCCAGTAGTATCGGGGCAGGGAAAGCTTTCTTT
.	TRBV7-6	TRBJ2-7	.	CASSLLAGNYEQYF	TGTGCCAGCAGCTTATTGGCAGGAAACTACGAGCAGTACTTC
.	TRBV2	TRBJ2-1	TRBD1	CASSGQGGIYNEQFF	TGTGCCAGCAGCGGACAGGGAGGCATCTACAATGAGCAGTTCTTC
few	TRBV20-1	TRBJ1-4	.	CSAPERMGEKLFF	TGCAGTGCCCCCGAAAGGATGGGTGAAAAACTGTTTTTT
many	TRBV20-1	TRBJ2-3	.	CSARAGVPDTQYF	TGCAGTGCTAGAGCGGGAGTCCCAGATACGCAGTATTTT
many	TRBV13	TRBJ2-5	.	CASNTWGAETQYF	TGTGCCAGCAACACTTGGGGGGCCGAGACCCAGTACTTC
few	TRBV29-1	TRBJ2-2	.	CSVEIRVQSDGELFF	TGCAGCGTTGAAATTAGGGTGCAGAGCGACGGGGAGCTGTTTTTT
.	TRBV29-1	TRBJ1-2	.	CSGQGSEGYTF	TGCAGCGGCCAGGGTTCGGAAGGCTACACCTTC